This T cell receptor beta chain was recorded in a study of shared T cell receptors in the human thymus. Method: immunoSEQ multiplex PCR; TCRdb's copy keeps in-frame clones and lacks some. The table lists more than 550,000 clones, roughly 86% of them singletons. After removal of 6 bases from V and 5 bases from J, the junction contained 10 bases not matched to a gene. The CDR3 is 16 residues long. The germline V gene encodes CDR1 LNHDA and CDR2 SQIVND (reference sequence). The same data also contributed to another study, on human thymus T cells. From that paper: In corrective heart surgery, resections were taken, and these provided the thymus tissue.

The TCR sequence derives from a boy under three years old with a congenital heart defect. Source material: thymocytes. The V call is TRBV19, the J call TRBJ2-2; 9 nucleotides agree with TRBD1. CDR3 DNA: TGTGCCAGTAGCCCAACCGGGGACAGGGAGACCGGGGAGCTGTTTTTT. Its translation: CASSPTGDRETGELFF. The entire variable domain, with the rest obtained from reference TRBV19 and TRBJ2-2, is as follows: DGGITQSPKYLFRKEGQNVTLSCEQNLNHDAMYWYRQDPGQGLRLIYYSQIVNDFQKGDIAEGYSVSREKKESFPLTVTSAQKNPTAFYLCASSPTGDRETGELFFGEGSRLTVL.